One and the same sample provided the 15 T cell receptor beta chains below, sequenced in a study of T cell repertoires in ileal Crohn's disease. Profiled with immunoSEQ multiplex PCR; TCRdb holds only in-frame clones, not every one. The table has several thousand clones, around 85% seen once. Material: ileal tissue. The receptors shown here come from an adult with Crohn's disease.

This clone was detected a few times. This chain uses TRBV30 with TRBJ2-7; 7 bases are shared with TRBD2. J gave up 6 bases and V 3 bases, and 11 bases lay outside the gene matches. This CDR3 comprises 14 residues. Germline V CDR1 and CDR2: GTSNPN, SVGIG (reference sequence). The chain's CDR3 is CAWSTGTIISEQYF. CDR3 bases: TGTGCCTGGAGCACCGGGACTATCATCAGCGAGCAGTACTTC.

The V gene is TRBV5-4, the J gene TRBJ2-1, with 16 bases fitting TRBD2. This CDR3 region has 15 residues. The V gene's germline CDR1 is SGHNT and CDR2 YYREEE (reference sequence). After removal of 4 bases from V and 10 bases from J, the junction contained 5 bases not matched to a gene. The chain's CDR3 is CASSLGTSGRVEQFF. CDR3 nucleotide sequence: TGTGCCAGCAGCCTCGGGACTAGCGGGAGGGTAGAGCAGTTCTTC. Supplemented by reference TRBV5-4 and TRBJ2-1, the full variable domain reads ETGVTQSPTHLIKTRGQQVTLRCSSQSGHNTVSWYQQALGQGPQFIFQYYREEENGRGNFPPRFSGLQFPNYSSELNVNALELDDSALYLCASSLGTSGRVEQFFGPGTRLTVL.

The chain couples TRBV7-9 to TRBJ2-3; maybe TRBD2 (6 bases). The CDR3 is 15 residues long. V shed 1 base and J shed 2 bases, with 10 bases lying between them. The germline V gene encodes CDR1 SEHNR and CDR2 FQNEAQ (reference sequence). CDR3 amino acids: CASSLVAGPTDTQYF. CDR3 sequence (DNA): TGTGCCAGCAGCTTAGTTGCGGGACCCACAGATACGCAGTATTTT.

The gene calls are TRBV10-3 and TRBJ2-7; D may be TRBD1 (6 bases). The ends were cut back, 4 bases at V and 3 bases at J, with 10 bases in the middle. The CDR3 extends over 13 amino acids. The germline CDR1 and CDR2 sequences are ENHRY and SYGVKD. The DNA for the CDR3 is TGTGCCATCAGTGGGGACAATCTCTACGAGCAGTACTTC. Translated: CAISGDNLYEQYF.

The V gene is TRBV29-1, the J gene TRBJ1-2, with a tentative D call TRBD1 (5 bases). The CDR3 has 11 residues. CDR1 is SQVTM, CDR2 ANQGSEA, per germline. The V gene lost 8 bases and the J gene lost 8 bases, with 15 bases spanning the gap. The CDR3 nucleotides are TGCAGCCTGGGGGGGGTGGAAGGCTACACCTTC. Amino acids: CSLGGVEGYTF.

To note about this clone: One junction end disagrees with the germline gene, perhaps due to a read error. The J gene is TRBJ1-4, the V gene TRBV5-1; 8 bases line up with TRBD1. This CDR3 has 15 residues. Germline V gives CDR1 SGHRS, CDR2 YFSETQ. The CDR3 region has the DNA TGCGCCAGCAGCTCCCGGACAGGGAGAGGTGAAAAACTGTGTTTT. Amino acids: CASSSRTGRGEKLCF.

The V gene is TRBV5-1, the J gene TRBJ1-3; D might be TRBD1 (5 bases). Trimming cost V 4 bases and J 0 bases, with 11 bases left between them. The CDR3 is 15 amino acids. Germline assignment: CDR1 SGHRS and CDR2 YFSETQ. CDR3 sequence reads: CASSKQESSGNTIYF. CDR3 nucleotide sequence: TGCGCCAGCAGCAAACAGGAAAGCTCTGGAAACACCATATATTTT.

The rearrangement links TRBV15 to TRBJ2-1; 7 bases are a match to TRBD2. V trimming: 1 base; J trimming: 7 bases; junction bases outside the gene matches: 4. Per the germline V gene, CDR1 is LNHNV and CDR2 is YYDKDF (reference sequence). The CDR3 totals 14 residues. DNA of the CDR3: TGTGCCACCAGCAGAGGACTAGCTGGGAATGAGCAGTTCTTC. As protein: CATSRGLAGNEQFF. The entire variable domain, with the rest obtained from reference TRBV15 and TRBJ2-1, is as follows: DAMVIQNPRYQVTQFGKPVTLSCSQTLNHNVMYWYQQKSSQAPKLLFHYYDKDFNNEADTPDNFQSRRPNTSFCFLDIRSPGLGDTAMYLCATSRGLAGNEQFFGPGTRLTVL.

The CDR3 DNA sequence: TGTGCCAGCAGCCGACTAGCGACGACTTACAATGAGCAGTTCTTC. This codes for CASSRLATTYNEQFF. J is TRBJ2-1 and V is TRBV14; TRBD2 aligns across 8 bases. Germline V gene data show CDR1 as SGHDN and CDR2 as FVKESK. There are 15 residues in the CDR3. V lost 4 bases to trimming and J lost 4 bases; unmatched junction nucleotides: 6.

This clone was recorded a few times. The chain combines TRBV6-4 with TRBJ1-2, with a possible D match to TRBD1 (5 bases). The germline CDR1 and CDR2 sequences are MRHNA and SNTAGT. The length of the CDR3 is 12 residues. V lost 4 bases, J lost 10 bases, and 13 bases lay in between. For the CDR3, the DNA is TGTGCCAGCAGTGGGGGACTTGGGGACTACACCTTC. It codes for CASSGGLGDYTF.

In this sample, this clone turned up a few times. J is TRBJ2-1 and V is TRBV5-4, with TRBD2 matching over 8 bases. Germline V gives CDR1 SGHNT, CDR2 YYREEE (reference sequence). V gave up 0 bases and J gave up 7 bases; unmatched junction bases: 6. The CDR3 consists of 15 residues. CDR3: CASSLAGTRRNEQFF. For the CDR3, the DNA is TGTGCCAGCAGCTTGGCCGGGACTAGGAGGAATGAGCAGTTCTTC.

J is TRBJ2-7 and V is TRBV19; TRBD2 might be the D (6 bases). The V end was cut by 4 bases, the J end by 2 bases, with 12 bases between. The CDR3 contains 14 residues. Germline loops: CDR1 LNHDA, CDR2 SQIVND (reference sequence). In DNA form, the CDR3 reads TGTGCCAGTAGTAGCCGGGACTTTCCCTACGAGCAGTACTTC. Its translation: CASSSRDFPYEQYF.

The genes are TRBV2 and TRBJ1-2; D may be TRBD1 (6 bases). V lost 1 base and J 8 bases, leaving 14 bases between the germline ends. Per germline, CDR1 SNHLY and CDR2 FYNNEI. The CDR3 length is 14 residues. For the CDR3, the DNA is TGTGCCAGCAGTGAAGTGGCGGGGGCAGGGGGCTACACCTTC. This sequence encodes CASSEVAGAGGYTF.

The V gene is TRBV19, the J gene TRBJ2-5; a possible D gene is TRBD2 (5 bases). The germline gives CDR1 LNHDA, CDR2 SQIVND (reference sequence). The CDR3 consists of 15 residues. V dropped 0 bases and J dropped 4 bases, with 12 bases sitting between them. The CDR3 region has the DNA TGTGCCAGTAGTATAGACGGGTTTCGGGGAGAGACCCAGTACTTC. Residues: CASSIDGFRGETQYF.

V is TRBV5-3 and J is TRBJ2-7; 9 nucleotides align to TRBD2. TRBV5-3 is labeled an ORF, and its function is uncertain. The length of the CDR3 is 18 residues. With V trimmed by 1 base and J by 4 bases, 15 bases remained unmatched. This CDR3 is CARSLTSLLAGDWYEQYF. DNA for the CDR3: TGTGCCAGAAGCTTGACCTCGCTTTTAGCGGGAGACTGGTACGAGCAGTACTTC.